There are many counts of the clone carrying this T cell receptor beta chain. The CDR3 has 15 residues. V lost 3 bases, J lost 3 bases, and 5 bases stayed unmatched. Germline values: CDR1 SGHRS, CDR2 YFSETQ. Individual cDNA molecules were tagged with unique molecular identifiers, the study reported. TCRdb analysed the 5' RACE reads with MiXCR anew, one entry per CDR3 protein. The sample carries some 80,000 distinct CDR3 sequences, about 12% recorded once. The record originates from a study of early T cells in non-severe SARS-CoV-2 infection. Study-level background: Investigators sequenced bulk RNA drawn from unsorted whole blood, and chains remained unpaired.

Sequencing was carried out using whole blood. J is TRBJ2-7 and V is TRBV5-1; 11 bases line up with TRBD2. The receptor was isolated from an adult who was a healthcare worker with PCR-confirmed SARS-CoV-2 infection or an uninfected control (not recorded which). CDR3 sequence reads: CASSWGTSGSYEQYF. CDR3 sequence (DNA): TGCGCCAGCAGCTGGGGGACTAGCGGAAGCTACGAGCAGTACTTC.